Many counts were recorded for the clone carrying this T cell receptor (beta chain). The antigen is not known. The sample is drawn from a study of T-cell reconstitution after alpha-beta-depleted transplantation in children. General study points: The authors attributed T-cell counts and diversity one year after transplant mostly to newly produced T cells. The study traced high day-60 TCRbeta diversity in some patients to surviving recipient T cells and thymic progenitors. Reports say that about two months after transplant, the alpha-beta T cells came out of several hundred graft clones that had expanded.

A TCRbeta library incorporating unique molecular identifiers was prepared. Each CDR3 protein is one row after TCRdb ran MiXCR on the PCR reads. This sample has fewer than 350,000 distinct CDR3 sequences, with around 10% found just once. In germline, CDR1 is SGHAT, CDR2 FQNNGV. The CDR3 is 14 amino acids. With 5 bases removed from V and 4 bases from J, the gap between germline ends came to 11 bases. The starting material was peripheral blood, obtained 180 days after TCRalphabeta/CD19-depleted stem cell transplant. The clonotype originates from a male patient aged 2-15 years who had a stem cell transplant for chronic granulomatous disease, so the T cells may come from the graft donor. The chain has TRBV11-2 and TRBJ2-2; maybe TRBD2 (6 bases). The CDR3 here is CASSRTILTGELFF. The CDR3 DNA follows: TGTGCCAGCAGCCGGACTATCCTCACCGGGGAGCTGTTTTTT.